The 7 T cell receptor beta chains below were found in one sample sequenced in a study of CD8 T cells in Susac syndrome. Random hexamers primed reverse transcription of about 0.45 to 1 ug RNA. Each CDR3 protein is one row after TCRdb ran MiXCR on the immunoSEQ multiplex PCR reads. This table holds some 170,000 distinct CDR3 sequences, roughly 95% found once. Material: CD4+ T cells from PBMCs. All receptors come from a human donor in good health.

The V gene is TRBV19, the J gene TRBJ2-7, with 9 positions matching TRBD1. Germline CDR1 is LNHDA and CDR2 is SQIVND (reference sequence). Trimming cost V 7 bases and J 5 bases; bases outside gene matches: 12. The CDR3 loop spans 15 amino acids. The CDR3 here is CASNPRGQGRDEQYF. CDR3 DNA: TGTGCCAGTAACCCGAGGGGACAGGGTCGAGACGAGCAGTACTTC.

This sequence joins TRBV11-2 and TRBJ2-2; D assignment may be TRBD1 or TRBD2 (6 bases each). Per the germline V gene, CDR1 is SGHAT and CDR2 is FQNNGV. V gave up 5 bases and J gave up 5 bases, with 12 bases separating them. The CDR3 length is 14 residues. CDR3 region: CASSAEGGTGELFF. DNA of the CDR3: TGTGCCAGCAGCGCGGAAGGGGGGACCGGGGAGCTGTTTTTT.

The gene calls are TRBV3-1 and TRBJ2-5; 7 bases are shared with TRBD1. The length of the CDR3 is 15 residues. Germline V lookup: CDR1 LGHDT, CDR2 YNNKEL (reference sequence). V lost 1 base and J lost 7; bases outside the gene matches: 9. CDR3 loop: CASSQVPGGLGTQYF. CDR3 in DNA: TGTGCCAGCAGCCAAGTGCCAGGGGGTCTCGGGACCCAGTACTTC.

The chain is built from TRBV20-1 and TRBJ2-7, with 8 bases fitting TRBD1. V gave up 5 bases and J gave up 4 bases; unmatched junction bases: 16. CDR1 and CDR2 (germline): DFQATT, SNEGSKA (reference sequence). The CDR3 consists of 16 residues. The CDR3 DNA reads TGCAGTGCTCCGAAGGGGCAGGGGGCTTTCTCGTACGAGCAGTACTTC. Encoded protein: CSAPKGQGAFSYEQYF.

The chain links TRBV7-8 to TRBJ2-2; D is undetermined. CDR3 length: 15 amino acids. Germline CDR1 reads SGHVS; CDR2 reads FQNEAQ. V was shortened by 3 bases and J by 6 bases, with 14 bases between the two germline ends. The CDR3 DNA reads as TGTGCCAGCAGCTTCGGGCAGCGACTTCCCGGGGAGCTGTTTTTT. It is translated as CASSFGQRLPGELFF.

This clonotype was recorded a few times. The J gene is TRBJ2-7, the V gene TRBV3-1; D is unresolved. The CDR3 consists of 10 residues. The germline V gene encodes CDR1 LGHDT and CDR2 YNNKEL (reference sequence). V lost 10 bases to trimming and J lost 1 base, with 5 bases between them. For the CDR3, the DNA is TGTGCCACCGGTTCCTACGAGCAGTACTTC. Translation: CATGSYEQYF.

CDR3 sequence (DNA): TGCAGTGCGGTGGGACTAGCGGGGGCACCAGGAGAGACCCAGTACTTC. This encodes CSAVGLAGAPGETQYF. The rearrangement joins TRBV20-1 to TRBJ2-5; 14 bases fit TRBD2. The CDR3 totals 16 residues. Trimming took 6 bases from V and 4 from J; bases not matched to a gene: 10. Germline V gives CDR1 DFQATT, CDR2 SNEGSKA (reference sequence).